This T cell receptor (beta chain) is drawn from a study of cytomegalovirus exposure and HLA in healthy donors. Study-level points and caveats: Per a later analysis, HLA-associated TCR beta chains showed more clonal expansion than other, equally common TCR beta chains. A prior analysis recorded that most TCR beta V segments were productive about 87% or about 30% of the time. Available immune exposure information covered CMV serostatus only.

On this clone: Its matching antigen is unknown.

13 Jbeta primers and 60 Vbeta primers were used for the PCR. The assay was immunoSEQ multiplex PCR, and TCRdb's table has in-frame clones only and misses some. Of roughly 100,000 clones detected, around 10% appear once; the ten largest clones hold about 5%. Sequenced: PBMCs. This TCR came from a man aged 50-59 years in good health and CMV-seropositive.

CDR3 region: CASSLQGGQETQYF. The CDR3 nucleotides are TGTGCCAGCAGCTTGCAAGGCGGGCAAGAGACCCAGTACTTC. This chain uses TRBV11-2 with TRBJ2-5; D might be TRBD2 (5 bases). The CDR3 runs to 14 residues. Germline loops: CDR1 SGHAT, CDR2 FQNNGV. Deletions cut 3 bases from V and 2 bases from J, with 10 bases between.